This section outlines one T cell receptor beta chain sequence together with its context. Antigen unknown. The sample originates from a study of T-cell memory formation after mild COVID-19. Study results and caveats: CM and EM subsets held most contracting CD4+ clones; EMRA held CD8+ ones. Memory sampled before infection contained some responding clones, suggesting cross-reactive memory joined.

TCRdb redid the calling of the 5' RACE reads with MiXCR, one entry per CDR3 protein. The sample gives approximately 300,000 distinct CDR3 sequences, around 8% of which show up once; approximately 22% is in the top ten. Germline V gene data show CDR1 as SGHRS and CDR2 as YFSETQ. The CDR3 totals 15 residues. Trimming took 4 bases from V and 2 from J; bases not matched to a gene: 2. The material sequenced was PBMCs or a T cell subset sorted from them (not recorded which). The TCR was taken from a man between 18 and 35 years old who had mild COVID-19 (a few samples of this study predate the infection). Cell type and time point are not known. The chain uses TRBV5-1 and TRBJ2-5, with 13 bases identical to TRBD2. CDR3 sequence reads: CASSVGLAGQETQYF. In DNA form, the CDR3 reads TGCGCCAGCAGCGTGGGACTAGCGGGGCAAGAGACCCAGTACTTC.